This is a list of T cell receptor beta chains from one sample in a study of technical replicates of blood from several donors. The method was immunoSEQ multiplex PCR; TCRdb's version includes in-frame clones alone and lacks a portion of them. Of 75,000 to 90,000 clones listed, 95% are singletons. The sequenced sample consisted of T cells isolated from PBMCs. The source is a human donor in good health. CDR3s include the opening cysteine and the closing phenylalanine or tryptophan. Fields, in order: D gene, clone size, J gene, V gene, CDR3 protein, CDR3 DNA. The D gene is left open where the match is weak. For some rows the clone size is stated as once, few or many, or as a class when expanded; others skip it.

.	.	TRBJ2-7	TRBV9	CASSIGSHEQYF	TGTGCCAGCAGCATCGGGTCCCACGAGCAGTACTTC
.	.	TRBJ1-1	TRBV28	CASSSVLTGRTEAFF	TGTGCCAGCAGTTCCGTCCTTACGGGTAGGACTGAAGCTTTCTTT
TRBD1	.	TRBJ1-2	TRBV10-3	CAISEQGVNGYTF	TGTGCCATCAGTGAACAGGGGGTAAATGGCTACACCTTC
TRBD1	.	TRBJ2-1	TRBV6-1	CASSDRTGDRGEQFF	TGTGCCAGCAGCGACAGGACAGGGGACCGCGGTGAGCAGTTCTTC
TRBD2	once	TRBJ2-3	TRBV7-9	CASSTPSGSTDTQYF	TGTGCCAGCAGCACTCCTAGCGGGTCCACAGATACGCAGTATTTT
TRBD2	.	TRBJ2-7	TRBV28	CASSRLAGARSYEQYF	TGTGCCAGCAGTAGACTAGCGGGAGCGCGGTCCTACGAGCAGTACTTC
TRBD1	.	TRBJ2-7	TRBV2	CASSVTGDPSSPSSYEQYF	TGTGCCAGCAGTGTAACAGGGGATCCTTCTTCCCCCAGCTCCTACGAGCAGTACTTC
TRBD2	.	TRBJ2-1	TRBV28	CASSYSGTSAANNEQFF	TGTGCCAGCAGTTACTCCGGGACTAGCGCCGCCAACAATGAGCAGTTCTTC
TRBD1	.	TRBJ1-5	TRBV19	CASGDRAQPQHF	TGTGCCAGTGGCGACAGGGCTCAGCCCCAGCATTTT
.	.	TRBJ2-1	TRBV19	CASSIDLTESSYNEQFF	TGTGCCAGTAGTATAGATCTTACAGAGTCATCCTACAATGAGCAGTTCTTC
TRBD2	.	TRBJ2-7	TRBV28	CASSSWTSGIYEQYF	TGTGCCAGCAGTTCATGGACTAGCGGGATATACGAGCAGTACTTC
TRBD2	.	TRBJ2-3	TRBV19	CASSGGDLTDTQYF	TGTGCCAGTAGTGGGGGGGACCTCACAGATACGCAGTATTTT
.	.	TRBJ2-5	TRBV9	CAPGEERQETQYF	TGTGCCCCTGGGGAGGAGCGGCAAGAGACCCAGTACTTC
.	.	TRBJ2-1	TRBV9	CASGIRESSYNEQFF	TGTGCCAGCGGCATCAGGGAATCGTCCTACAATGAGCAGTTCTTC
TRBD2	.	TRBJ2-2	TRBV6-5	CASQREGTGELFF	TGTGCCAGCCAGCGGGAGGGCACCGGGGAGCTGTTTTTT
.	.	TRBJ2-1	TRBV4-2	CASHRYNNEQFF	TGTGCCAGCCACAGATACAACAATGAGCAGTTCTTC
.	.	TRBJ1-1	TRBV19	CASSIVGGDTEAFF	TGTGCCAGTAGTATAGTTGGGGGGGACACTGAAGCTTTCTTT
.	.	TRBJ2-7	TRBV18	CASSTTGLSYEQYF	TGTGCCAGCTCAACGACAGGCTTATCCTACGAGCAGTACTTC
TRBD2	.	TRBJ2-7	TRBV4-2	CASSQGLAGDIGREQYF	TGTGCCAGCAGCCAAGGGCTAGCGGGAGATATAGGGCGCGAGCAGTACTTC
TRBD2	.	TRBJ2-3	TRBV28	CASGLTSGRGTDTQYF	TGTGCCAGCGGCCTAACTAGCGGGAGAGGCACAGATACGCAGTATTTT
TRBD2	.	TRBJ2-5	TRBV6-1	CASSEVLGLAGEETQYF	TGTGCCAGCAGTGAGGTATTGGGACTAGCGGGAGAAGAGACCCAGTACTTC
TRBD1	.	TRBJ1-5	TRBV2	CASSAEGALVRPQHF	TGTGCCAGCAGTGCGGAGGGGGCCCTCGTTCGACCCCAGCATTTT
.	.	TRBJ2-3	TRBV6-1	CASSGGFRLDTQYF	TGTGCCAGCAGTGGCGGTTTCAGATTGGATACGCAGTATTTT
.	once	TRBJ2-3	TRBV15	CATSRGKGGTDTQYF	TGTGCCACCAGCAGAGGGAAAGGGGGCACAGATACGCAGTATTTT
TRBD2	.	TRBJ2-7	TRBV5-4	CASSYLGLAVKYEQYF	TGTGCCAGCAGCTACCTCGGACTAGCGGTGAAATACGAGCAGTACTTC
.	.	TRBJ1-3	TRBV9	CASSVANSNTIYF	TGTGCCAGCAGCGTAGCAAACTCAAACACCATATATTTT
.	.	TRBJ1-1	TRBV5-1	CASRGGDLNTEAFF	TGCGCCAGCAGGGGAGGAGATCTGAACACTGAAGCTTTCTTT
.	.	TRBJ2-1	TRBV6-5	CASSYTRDSYNEQFF	TGTGCCAGCAGTTATACACGGGACTCCTACAATGAGCAGTTCTTC
TRBD2	.	TRBJ2-1	TRBV2	CASSERGSGFSYNEQFF	TGTGCCAGCAGTGAACGGGGTAGCGGGTTCTCCTACAATGAGCAGTTCTTC
.	.	TRBJ2-7	TRBV30	CAWRGTGFYEQYF	TGTGCCTGGAGAGGTACAGGGTTCTACGAGCAGTACTTC
.	.	TRBJ1-1	TRBV5-1	CASSLPTNTEAFF	TGCGCCAGCAGCCTCCCTACCAACACTGAAGCTTTCTTT
.	.	TRBJ2-3	TRBV29-1	CSVEDSRDRSTDTQYF	TGCAGCGTTGAAGACTCGCGGGATCGAAGCACAGATACGCAGTATTTT
.	.	TRBJ2-7	TRBV18	CASSPGGTVHEQYF	TGTGCCAGCTCACCCGGAGGGACAGTACACGAGCAGTACTTC
.	.	TRBJ2-7	TRBV19	CASSEYSSYEQYF	TGTGCCAGTAGTGAATACAGCTCCTACGAGCAGTACTTC
.	.	TRBJ2-2	TRBV5-6	CASSSDSTGELFF	TGTGCCAGCAGCTCGGACAGCACCGGGGAGCTGTTTTTT
.	.	TRBJ2-7	TRBV10-3	CAISGPRIPFYEQYF	TGTGCCATCAGTGGACCTAGGATCCCGTTCTACGAGCAGTACTTC
.	.	TRBJ1-5	TRBV9	CASSVAGSGNQPQHF	TGTGCCAGCAGCGTAGCCGGGTCAGGCAATCAGCCCCAGCATTTT
.	.	TRBJ2-7	TRBV5-8	CASIPAQGPYEQYF	TGTGCCAGCATCCCGGCCCAGGGGCCTTACGAGCAGTACTTC
.	few	TRBJ1-1	TRBV29-1	CSFGVNTEAFF	TGCAGCTTCGGGGTGAACACTGAAGCTTTCTTT
.	.	TRBJ1-3	TRBV9	CASSVTGLAGNTIYF	TGTGCCAGCAGCGTGACGGGTCTGGCGGGAAACACCATATATTTT
.	.	TRBJ2-1	TRBV9	CASSNQRETTYNEQFF	TGTGCCAGCAGCAACCAACGGGAGACGACCTACAATGAGCAGTTCTTC
.	.	TRBJ1-2	TRBV12-5	CASGLVPRDFGYGYTF	TGTGCTAGTGGTTTGGTACCACGGGATTTTGGCTATGGCTACACCTTC
TRBD1	.	TRBJ1-2	TRBV29-1	CSVPTGGSTNYGYTF	TGCAGCGTACCTACAGGGGGCTCTACTAACTATGGCTACACCTTC
.	.	TRBJ1-1	TRBV28	CASTRDILNTEAFF	TGTGCCAGCACCAGGGACATACTGAACACTGAAGCTTTCTTT
TRBD2	.	TRBJ2-1	TRBV10-1	CASSESVAGGNEQFF	TGCGCCAGCAGTGAGTCGGTAGCGGGAGGAAATGAGCAGTTCTTC
.	.	TRBJ1-1	TRBV2	CARSGQLNTEAFF	TGTGCCAGATCAGGACAGTTGAACACTGAAGCTTTCTTT
.	.	TRBJ2-7	TRBV21-1	CASSKGGQGSPEQYF	TGTGCCAGCAGCAAAGGTGGACAGGGGAGTCCCGAGCAGTACTTC
TRBD2	.	TRBJ2-3	TRBV4-2	CASSQEAGGLANTQYF	TGTGCCAGCAGCCAAGAAGCGGGAGGGCTGGCAAATACGCAGTATTTT
TRBD2	.	TRBJ2-5	TRBV7-6	CASSLVASGEETQYF	TGTGCCAGCAGCTTAGTGGCTAGCGGGGAAGAGACCCAGTACTTC
TRBD2	.	TRBJ2-5	TRBV27	CASRPFGSGKETQYF	TGTGCCAGCCGACCTTTCGGTAGCGGGAAAGAGACCCAGTACTTC
.	.	TRBJ2-7	TRBV7-3	CASSLNGGEYEQYF	TGTGCCAGCAGCTTGAACGGAGGGGAGTACGAGCAGTACTTC
.	.	TRBJ1-3	TRBV6-1	CASSVGSSGNTIYF	TGTGCCAGCAGTGTCGGTTCCTCTGGAAACACCATATATTTT
.	once	TRBJ1-4	TRBV27	CASSRKGVANEKLFF	TGTGCCAGCAGCCGAAAAGGGGTGGCTAATGAAAAACTGTTTTTT
.	.	TRBJ1-2	TRBV27	CASSFSGGDYGYTF	TGTGCCAGCAGTTTCTCCGGAGGCGACTATGGCTACACCTTC
.	once	TRBJ1-1	TRBV27	CASSFQGLNTEAFF	TGTGCCAGCAGTTTTCAGGGCCTGAACACTGAAGCTTTCTTT
.	.	TRBJ2-7	TRBV6-4	CASSDSKPHHSEQYF	TGTGCCAGCAGTGACTCGAAACCCCACCATAGCGAGCAGTACTTC
TRBD1	.	TRBJ2-7	TRBV5-1	CASSSGQGSYEQYF	TGCGCCAGCAGCTCCGGACAGGGGTCCTACGAGCAGTACTTC
.	.	TRBJ1-4	TRBV7-2	CASSLETPRTSKLFF	TGTGCCAGCAGCCTAGAGACCCCTAGAACGAGCAAACTGTTTTTT
.	.	TRBJ2-1	TRBV7-9	CASSASLAYEQFF	TGTGCCAGCAGCGCGAGTCTAGCCTATGAGCAGTTCTTC
TRBD1	.	TRBJ1-2	TRBV28	CASSPGTGGVYYNYGYTF	TGTGCCAGCAGTCCAGGGACAGGGGGCGTATATTACAACTATGGCTACACCTTC